This T cell receptor beta chain was observed in a study of beta chain features in type 1 diabetes. Sequencing targeted expressed TCRB transcripts, as all isolated RNA had been reverse transcribed. The table came from immunoSEQ multiplex PCR; TCRdb's copy has only in-frame clones and leaves some out. The repertoire has just over 600,000 clones, less than 20% of them found once; the top ten carry about 0.097%. Germline loops: CDR1 LGHNA, CDR2 YNFKEQ. Trimming left V 3 bases short and J 4 bases short, with 22 bases between. The CDR3 length is 17 residues. The V and J genes are TRBV4-2 and TRBJ2-7; tentatively, D is TRBD1 (6 bases). The sequence derives from a man aged 18 to 35 in good health. The material sequenced was naive CD4+ T cells from blood. The chain's CDR3 is CASSHQRGRGLGYEQYF. The DNA for the CDR3 is TGTGCCAGCAGCCACCAAAGGGGGAGAGGGCTCGGTTACGAGCAGTACTTC.